These 6 T cell receptor beta chains were all obtained from the same sample, sequenced in a study of blood T cell repertoires in COVID-19. Clones were sequenced by immunoSEQ multiplex PCR, and TCRdb holds only the in-frame ones, with some missing. The data hold about 250,000 clones, with 70% to 90% observed a single time. The sample comprised peripheral blood. The source of these receptors is an elderly man with acute or convalescent COVID-19.

The chain recombines TRBV3-1 (or the pseudogene TRBV3-2) with TRBJ2-1, with 7 bases matching TRBD2. After removal of 4 bases from V and 9 bases from J, the junction contained 9 bases not matched to a gene. Germline V CDR1 and CDR2: LGHDT, YNNKEL (reference sequence). This CDR3 is built from 14 residues. The CDR3, as DNA: TGTGCCAGCAGCCCATTGGAGCGGGGCATTGAGCAGTTCTTC. Residues: CASSPLERGIEQFF.

V is TRBV27 and J is TRBJ2-2, with a possible D match to TRBD1 (5 bases). V was shortened by 4 bases and J by 0 bases, with 9 bases between the two germline ends. The CDR3 loop spans 15 amino acids. Per the germline V gene, CDR1 is MNHEY and CDR2 is SMNVEV (reference sequence). The CDR3 nucleotides are TGTGCCAGCAGTTACAGGTTAACGAACACCGGGGAGCTGTTTTTT. It codes for CASSYRLTNTGELFF.

Here the CDR3 reads CASSVGGGTRSNEQFF. In DNA form, the CDR3 reads TGTGCCAGCAGCGTAGGCGGCGGGACCCGTAGCAATGAGCAGTTCTTC. The chain links TRBV9 to TRBJ2-1; D is perhaps TRBD2 (6 bases). Germline V lookup: CDR1 SGDLS, CDR2 YYNGEE. Trimming cost V 0 bases and J 6 bases, with 16 bases left between them. The CDR3 sequence is 16 residues long.

The chain couples TRBV28 to TRBJ2-3; 7 bases match TRBD2. V lost 7 bases to trimming and J lost 3 bases; unmatched junction nucleotides: 7. Germline CDR1 is MDHEN and CDR2 is SYDVKM. The CDR3 runs to 14 residues. The CDR3 bases are TGTGCCAGCAAGGAACCAGCGGGAACAGATACGCAGTATTTT. Translated, it gives CASKEPAGTDTQYF.

The V and J genes are TRBV4-1 and TRBJ2-1; 8 bases are shared with TRBD1. J lost 7 bases, V lost 2 bases, and 7 bases had no gene match. Per germline, CDR1 MGHRA and CDR2 YSYEKL. The CDR3 length is 15 residues. The CDR3, as DNA: TGCGCCAGCAGCCAAACGACAGGGGCGGTAAATGAGCAGTTCTTC. As protein: CASSQTTGAVNEQFF.

The J gene is TRBJ1-1, the V gene TRBV6-1; D is ambiguous. Trimming took off 2 bases at V and 1 base at J, with 8 bases between the two ends. Germline loops: CDR1 MNHNS, CDR2 SASEGT. The CDR3 is made up of 14 amino acids. The CDR3 region has the DNA TGTGCCAGCAGTGAAAGAGGGTCGAACACTGAAGCTTTCTTT. It translates to CASSERGSNTEAFF.